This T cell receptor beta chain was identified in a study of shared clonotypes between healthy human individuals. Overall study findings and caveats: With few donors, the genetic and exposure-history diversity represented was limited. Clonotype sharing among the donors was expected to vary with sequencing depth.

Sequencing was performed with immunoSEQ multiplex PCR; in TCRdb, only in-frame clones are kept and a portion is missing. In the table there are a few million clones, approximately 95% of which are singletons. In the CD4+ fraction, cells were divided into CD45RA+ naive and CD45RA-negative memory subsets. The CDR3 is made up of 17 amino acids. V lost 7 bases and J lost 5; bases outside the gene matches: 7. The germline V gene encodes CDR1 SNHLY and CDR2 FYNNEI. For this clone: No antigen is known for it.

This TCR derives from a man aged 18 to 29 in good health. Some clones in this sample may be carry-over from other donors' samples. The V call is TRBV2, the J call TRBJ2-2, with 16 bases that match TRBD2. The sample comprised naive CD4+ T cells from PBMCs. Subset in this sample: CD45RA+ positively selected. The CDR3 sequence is CASIPGLAGGHTGELFF. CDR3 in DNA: TGTGCCAGCATACCGGGACTAGCGGGAGGGCATACCGGGGAGCTGTTTTTT.